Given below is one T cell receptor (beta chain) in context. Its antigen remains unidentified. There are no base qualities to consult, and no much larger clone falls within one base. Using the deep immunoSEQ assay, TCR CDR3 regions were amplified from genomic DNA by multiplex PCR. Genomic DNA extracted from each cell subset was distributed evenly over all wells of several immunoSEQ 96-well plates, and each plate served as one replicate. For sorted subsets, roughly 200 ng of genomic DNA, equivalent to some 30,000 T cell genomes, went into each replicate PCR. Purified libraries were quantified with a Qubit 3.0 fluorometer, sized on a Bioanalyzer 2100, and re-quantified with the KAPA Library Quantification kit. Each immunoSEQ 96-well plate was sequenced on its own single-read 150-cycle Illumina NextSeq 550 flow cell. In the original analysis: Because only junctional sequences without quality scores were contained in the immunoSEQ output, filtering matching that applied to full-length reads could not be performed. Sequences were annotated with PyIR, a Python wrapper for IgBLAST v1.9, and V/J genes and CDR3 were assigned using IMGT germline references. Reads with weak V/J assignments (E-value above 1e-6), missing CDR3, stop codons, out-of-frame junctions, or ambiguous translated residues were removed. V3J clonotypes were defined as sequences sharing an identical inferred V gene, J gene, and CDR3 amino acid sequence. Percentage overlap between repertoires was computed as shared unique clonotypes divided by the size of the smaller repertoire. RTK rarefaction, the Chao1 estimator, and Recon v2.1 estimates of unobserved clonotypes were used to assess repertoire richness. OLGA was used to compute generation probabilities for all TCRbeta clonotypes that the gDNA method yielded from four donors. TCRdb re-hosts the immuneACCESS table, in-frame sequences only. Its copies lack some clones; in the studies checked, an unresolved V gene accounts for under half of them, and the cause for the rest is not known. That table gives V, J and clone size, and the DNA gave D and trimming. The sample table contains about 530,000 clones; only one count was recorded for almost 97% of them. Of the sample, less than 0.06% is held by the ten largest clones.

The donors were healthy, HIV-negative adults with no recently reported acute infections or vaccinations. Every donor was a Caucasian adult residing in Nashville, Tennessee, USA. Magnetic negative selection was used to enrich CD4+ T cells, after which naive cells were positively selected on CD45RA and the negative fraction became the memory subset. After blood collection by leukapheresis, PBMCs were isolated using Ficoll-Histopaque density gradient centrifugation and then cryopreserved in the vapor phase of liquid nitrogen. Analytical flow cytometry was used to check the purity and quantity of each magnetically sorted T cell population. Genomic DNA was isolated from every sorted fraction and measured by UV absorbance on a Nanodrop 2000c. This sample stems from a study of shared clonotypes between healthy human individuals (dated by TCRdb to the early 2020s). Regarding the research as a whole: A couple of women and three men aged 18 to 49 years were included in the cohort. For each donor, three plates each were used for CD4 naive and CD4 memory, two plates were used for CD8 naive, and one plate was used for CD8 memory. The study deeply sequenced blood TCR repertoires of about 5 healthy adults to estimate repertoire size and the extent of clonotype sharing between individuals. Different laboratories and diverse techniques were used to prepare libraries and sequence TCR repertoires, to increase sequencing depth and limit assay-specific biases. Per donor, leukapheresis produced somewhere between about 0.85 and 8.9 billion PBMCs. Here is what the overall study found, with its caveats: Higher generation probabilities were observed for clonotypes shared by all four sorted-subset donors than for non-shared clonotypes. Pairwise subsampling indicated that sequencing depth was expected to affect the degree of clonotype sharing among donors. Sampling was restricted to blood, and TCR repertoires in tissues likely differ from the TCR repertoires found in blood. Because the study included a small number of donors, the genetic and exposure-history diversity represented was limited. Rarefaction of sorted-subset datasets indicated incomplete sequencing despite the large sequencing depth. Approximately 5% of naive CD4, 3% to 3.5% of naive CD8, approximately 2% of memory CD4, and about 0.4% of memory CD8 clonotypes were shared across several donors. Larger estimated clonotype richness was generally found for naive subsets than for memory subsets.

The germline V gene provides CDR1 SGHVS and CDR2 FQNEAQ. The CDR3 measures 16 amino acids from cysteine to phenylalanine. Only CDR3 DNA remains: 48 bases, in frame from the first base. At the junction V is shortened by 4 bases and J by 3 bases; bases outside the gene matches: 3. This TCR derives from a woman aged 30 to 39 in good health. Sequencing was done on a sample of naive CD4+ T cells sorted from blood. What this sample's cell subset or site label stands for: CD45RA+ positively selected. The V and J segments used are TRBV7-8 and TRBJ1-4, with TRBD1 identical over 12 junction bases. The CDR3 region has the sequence CASSWDRGHSNEKLFF. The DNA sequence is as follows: TGTGCCAGCAGCTGGGACAGGGGGCATTCTAATGAAAAACTGTTTTTT.